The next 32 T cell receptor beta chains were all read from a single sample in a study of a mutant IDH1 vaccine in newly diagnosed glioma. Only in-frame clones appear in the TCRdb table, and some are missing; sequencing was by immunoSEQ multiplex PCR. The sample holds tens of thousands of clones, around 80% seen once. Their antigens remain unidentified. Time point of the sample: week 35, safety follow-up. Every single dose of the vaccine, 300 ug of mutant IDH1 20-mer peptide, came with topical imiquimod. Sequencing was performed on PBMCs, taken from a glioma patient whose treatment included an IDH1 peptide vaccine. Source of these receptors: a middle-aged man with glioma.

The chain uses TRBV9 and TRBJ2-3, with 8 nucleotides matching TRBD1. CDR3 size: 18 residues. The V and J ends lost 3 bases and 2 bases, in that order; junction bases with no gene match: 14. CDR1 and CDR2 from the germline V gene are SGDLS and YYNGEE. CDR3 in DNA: TGTGCCAGCAGCGCAGCCCTCGGACAGGGACCGTTCACAGATACGCAGTATTTT. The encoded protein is CASSAALGQGPFTDTQYF.

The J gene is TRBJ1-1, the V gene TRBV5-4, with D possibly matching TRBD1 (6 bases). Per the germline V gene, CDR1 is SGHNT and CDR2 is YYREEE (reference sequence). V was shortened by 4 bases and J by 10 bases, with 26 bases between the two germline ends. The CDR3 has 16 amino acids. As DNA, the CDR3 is TGTGCCAGCAGCCCGGCGGGGGGCGTAGGCCGTCTTGGAGCTTTCTTT. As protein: CASSPAGGVGRLGAFF.

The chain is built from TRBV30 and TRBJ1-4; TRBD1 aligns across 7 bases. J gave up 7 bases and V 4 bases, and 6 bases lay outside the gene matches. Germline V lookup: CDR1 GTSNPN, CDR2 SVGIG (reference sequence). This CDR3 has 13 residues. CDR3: CAWNRGRREKLFF. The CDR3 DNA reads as TGTGCCTGGAACAGGGGAAGGCGTGAAAAACTGTTTTTT. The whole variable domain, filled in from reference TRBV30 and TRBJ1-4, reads SQTIHQWPATLVQPVGSPLSLECTVEGTSNPNLYWYRQAAGRGLQLLFYSVGIGQISSEVPQNLSASRPQDRQFILSSKKLLLSDSGFYLCAWNRGRREKLFFGSGTQLSVL.

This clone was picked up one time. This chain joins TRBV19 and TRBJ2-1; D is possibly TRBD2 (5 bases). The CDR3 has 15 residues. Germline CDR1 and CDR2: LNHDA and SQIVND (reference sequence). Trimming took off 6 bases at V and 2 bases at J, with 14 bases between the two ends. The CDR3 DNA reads TGTGCCAGTAGACCCGGCACACTAGCCTACAATGAGCAGTTCTTC. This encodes CASRPGTLAYNEQFF.

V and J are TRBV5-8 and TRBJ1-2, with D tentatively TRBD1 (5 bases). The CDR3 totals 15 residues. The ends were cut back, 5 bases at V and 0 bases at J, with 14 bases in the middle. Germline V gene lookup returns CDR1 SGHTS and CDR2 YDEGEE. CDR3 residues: CASSWGGRPNYGYTF. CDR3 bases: TGTGCCAGCAGTTGGGGCGGTCGGCCTAACTATGGCTACACCTTC.

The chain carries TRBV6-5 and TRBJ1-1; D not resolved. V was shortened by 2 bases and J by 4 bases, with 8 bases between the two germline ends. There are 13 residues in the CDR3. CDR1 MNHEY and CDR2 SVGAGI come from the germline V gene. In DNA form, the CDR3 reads TGTGCCAGCAGTTACAAAGGGATCACTGAAGCTTTCTTT. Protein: CASSYKGITEAFF.

The CDR3: CSVLESEQYF. The CDR3 DNA reads TGCAGCGTATTGGAGAGCGAGCAGTACTTC. This chain connects TRBV29-1 to TRBJ2-7; D is uncertain. Germline V CDR1 and CDR2: SQVTM, ANQGSEA. Deletions cut 6 bases from V and 6 bases from J, with 9 bases between. The CDR3 totals 10 residues.

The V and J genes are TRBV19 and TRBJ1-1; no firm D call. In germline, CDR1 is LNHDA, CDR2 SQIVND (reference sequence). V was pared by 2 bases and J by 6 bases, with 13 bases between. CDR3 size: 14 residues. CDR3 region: CASSIRHKVSEAFF. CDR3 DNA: TGTGCCAGTAGTATAAGACATAAGGTTTCTGAAGCTTTCTTT. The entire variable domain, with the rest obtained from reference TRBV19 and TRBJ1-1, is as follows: DGGITQSPKYLFRKEGQNVTLSCEQNLNHDAMYWYRQDPGQGLRLIYYSQIVNDFQKGDIAEGYSVSREKKESFPLTVTSAQKNPTAFYLCASSIRHKVSEAFFGQGTRLTVV.

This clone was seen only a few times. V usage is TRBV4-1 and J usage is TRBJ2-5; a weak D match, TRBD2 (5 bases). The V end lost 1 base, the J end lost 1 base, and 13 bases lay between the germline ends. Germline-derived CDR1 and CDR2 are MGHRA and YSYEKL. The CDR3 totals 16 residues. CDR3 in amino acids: CASSQVHPEGQETQYF. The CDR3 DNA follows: TGCGCCAGCAGCCAAGTCCACCCTGAGGGCCAAGAGACCCAGTACTTC.

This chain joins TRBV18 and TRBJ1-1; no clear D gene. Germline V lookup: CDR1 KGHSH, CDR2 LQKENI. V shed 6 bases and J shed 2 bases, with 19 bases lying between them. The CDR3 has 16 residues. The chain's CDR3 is CASSSATPNPNTEAFF. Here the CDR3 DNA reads TGTGCCAGCTCTTCAGCGACTCCTAACCCCAACACTGAAGCTTTCTTT.

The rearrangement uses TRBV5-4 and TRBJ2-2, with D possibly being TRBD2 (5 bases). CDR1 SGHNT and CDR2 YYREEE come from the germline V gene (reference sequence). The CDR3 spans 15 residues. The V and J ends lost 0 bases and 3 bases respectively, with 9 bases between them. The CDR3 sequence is CASSLEGRDTGELFF. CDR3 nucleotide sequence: TGTGCCAGCAGCTTGGAAGGGCGGGACACCGGGGAGCTGTTTTTT.

This chain's CDR3 is CASSEKRGLLGAFF. CDR3 in DNA: TGCGCCAGCAGTGAGAAGAGGGGGCTTTTGGGCGCTTTCTTT. This chain uses TRBV10-1 with TRBJ1-1, with 7 bases identical to TRBD1. The CDR3 is 14 residues long. CDR1 is WNHNN, CDR2 SYGVQD, per germline (reference sequence). J gave up 11 bases and V 2 bases, and 11 bases lay outside the gene matches.

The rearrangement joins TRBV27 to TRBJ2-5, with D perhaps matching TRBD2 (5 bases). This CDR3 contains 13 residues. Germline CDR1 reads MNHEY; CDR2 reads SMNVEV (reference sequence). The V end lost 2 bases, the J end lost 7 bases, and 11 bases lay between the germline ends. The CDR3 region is CASSLRRRGTQYF. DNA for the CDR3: TGTGCCAGCAGTTTAAGGAGGCGCGGGACCCAGTACTTC.

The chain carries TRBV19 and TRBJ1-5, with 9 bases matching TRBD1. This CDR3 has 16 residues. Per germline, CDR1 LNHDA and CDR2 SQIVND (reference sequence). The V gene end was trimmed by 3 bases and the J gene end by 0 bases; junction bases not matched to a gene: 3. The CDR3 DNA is TGTGCCAGTAGTATCGGGACAGGGAATAGCAATCAGCCCCAGCATTTT. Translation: CASSIGTGNSNQPQHF. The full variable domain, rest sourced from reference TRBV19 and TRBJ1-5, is DGGITQSPKYLFRKEGQNVTLSCEQNLNHDAMYWYRQDPGQGLRLIYYSQIVNDFQKGDIAEGYSVSREKKESFPLTVTSAQKNPTAFYLCASSIGTGNSNQPQHFGDGTRLSIL.

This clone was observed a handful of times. CDR3 bases: TGTGCCAGCAGAGCCGACAGGGACCAGCCCCAGCATTTT. Translation: CASRADRDQPQHF. The genes are TRBV2 and TRBJ1-5, with 7 bases identical to TRBD1. CDR1 and CDR2 from the germline V gene are SNHLY and FYNNEI. The CDR3 has 13 amino acids. V was clipped by 6 bases and J by 7 bases; unmatched bases: 6.

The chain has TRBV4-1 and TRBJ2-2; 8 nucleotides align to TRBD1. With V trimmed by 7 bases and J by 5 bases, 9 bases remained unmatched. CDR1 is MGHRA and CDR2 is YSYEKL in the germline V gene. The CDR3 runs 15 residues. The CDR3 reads CASNMDRVWTGELFF. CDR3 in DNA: TGCGCCAGCAATATGGACAGGGTGTGGACCGGGGAGCTGTTTTTT.

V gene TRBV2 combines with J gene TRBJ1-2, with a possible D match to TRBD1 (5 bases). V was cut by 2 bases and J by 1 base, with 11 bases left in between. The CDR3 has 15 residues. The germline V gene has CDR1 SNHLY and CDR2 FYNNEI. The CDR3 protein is CASSEQGGVNYGYTF. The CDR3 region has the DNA TGTGCCAGCAGTGAACAGGGTGGAGTTAACTATGGCTACACCTTC.

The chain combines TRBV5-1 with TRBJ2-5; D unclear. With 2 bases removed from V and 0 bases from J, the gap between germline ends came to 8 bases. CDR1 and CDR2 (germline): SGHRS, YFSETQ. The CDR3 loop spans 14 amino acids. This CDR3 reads CASSFVTYQETQYF. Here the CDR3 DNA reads TGCGCCAGCAGCTTCGTCACGTACCAAGAGACCCAGTACTTC.

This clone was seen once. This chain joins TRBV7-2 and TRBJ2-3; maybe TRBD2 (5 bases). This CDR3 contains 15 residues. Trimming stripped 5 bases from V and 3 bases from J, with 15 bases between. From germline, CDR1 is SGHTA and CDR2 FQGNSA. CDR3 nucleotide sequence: TGTGCCAGCAGCCCTAGCCCAGCTGATACAGATACGCAGTATTTT. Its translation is CASSPSPADTDTQYF.

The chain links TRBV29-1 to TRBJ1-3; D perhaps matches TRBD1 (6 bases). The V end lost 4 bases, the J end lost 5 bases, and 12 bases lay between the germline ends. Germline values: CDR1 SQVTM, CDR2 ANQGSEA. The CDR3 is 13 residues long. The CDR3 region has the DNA TGCAGCGTTGCCTGGACAGAAAGAAACACCATATATTTT. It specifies CSVAWTERNTIYF.

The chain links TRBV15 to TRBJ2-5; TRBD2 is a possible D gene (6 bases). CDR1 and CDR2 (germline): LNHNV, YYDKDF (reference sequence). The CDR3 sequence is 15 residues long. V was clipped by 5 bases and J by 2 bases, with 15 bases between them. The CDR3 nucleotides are TGTGCCACCAGCCCCGGAGGGAGGTCTCAAGAGACCCAGTACTTC. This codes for CATSPGGRSQETQYF.

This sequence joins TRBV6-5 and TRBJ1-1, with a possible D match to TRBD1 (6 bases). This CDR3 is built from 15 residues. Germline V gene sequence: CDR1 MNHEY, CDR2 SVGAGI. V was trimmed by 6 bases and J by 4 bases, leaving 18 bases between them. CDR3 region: CASSYEQGSGTEAFF. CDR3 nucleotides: TGTGCCAGCAGCTACGAACAGGGTTCGGGCACTGAAGCTTTCTTT.

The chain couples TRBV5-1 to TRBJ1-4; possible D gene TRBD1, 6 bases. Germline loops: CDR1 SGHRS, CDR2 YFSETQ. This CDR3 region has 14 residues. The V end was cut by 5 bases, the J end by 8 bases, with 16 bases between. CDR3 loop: CASRLGARSEKLFF. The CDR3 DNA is TGCGCCAGCAGACTGGGGGCCAGGAGCGAAAAACTGTTTTTT.

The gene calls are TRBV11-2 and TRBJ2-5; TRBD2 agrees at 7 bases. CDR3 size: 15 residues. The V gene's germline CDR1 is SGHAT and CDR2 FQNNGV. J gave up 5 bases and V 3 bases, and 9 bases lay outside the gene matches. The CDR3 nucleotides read TGTGCCAGCAGCTTGGGCGGGAGCCCCTCGGAGACCCAGTACTTC. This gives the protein CASSLGGSPSETQYF. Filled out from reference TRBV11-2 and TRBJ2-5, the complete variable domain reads EAGVAQSPRYKIIEKRQSVAFWCNPISGHATLYWYQQILGQGPKLLIQFQNNGVVDDSQLPKDRFSAERLKGVDSTLKIQPAKLEDSAVYLCASSLGGSPSETQYFGPGTRLLVL.

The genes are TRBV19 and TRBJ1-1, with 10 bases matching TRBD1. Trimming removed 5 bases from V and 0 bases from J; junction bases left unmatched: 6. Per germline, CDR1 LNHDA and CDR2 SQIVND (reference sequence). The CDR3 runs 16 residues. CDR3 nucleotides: TGTGCCAGTAGTCTCCGACAGGGGGCGGTGAACACTGAAGCTTTCTTT. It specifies CASSLRQGAVNTEAFF.

The CDR3, as DNA: TGTGCCAGCAGCGGTACTAGTTTGGGCGTCCATGAGCAGTTCTTC. This encodes CASSGTSLGVHEQFF. This chain links TRBV9 with TRBJ2-1, with TRBD2 as a possible D gene (5 bases). The length of the CDR3 is 15 residues. From germline, CDR1 is SGDLS and CDR2 YYNGEE. V shed 3 bases and J shed 8 bases, with 18 bases lying between them.

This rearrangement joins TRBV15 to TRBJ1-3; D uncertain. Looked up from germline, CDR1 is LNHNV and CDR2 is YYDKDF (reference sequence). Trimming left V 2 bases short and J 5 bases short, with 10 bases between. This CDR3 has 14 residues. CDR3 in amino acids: CATSRLDTRNTIYF. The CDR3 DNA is TGTGCCACCAGCAGACTAGACACCCGAAACACCATATATTTT.

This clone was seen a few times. Written as DNA, the CDR3 is TGTGCCAGCAGCTTACGACGGGGGTTGGCCTACAATGAGCAGTTCTTC. Amino acid sequence: CASSLRRGLAYNEQFF. The chain employs TRBV7-7 and TRBJ2-1, with D perhaps matching TRBD2 (6 bases). The CDR3 has 16 residues. V lost 2 bases to trimming and J lost 2 bases, with 13 bases between them. Germline CDR1 and CDR2: SSHAT and FNYEAQ (reference sequence).

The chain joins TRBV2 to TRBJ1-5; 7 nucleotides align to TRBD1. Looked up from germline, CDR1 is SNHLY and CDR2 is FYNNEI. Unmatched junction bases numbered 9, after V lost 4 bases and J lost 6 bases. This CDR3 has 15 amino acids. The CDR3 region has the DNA TGTGCCAGCAGTGTGGAGACAGGGATAAGTCAGCCCCAGCATTTT. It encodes CASSVETGISQPQHF.

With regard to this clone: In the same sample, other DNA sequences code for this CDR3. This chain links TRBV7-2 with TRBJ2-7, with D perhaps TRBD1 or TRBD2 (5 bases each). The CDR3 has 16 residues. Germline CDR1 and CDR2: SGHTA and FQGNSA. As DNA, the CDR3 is TGTGCTAGCAGCTTAGATTGTCCAGGGACCCCCTACGAGCAGTACGTC. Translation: CASSLDCPGTPYEQYV.

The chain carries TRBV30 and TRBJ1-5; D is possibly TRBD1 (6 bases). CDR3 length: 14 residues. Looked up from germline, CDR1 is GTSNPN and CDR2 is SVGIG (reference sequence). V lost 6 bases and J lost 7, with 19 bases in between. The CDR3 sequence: CACSGEGQGQPQHF. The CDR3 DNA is TGTGCCTGTTCAGGGGAGGGGCAGGGGCAGCCCCAGCATTTT.

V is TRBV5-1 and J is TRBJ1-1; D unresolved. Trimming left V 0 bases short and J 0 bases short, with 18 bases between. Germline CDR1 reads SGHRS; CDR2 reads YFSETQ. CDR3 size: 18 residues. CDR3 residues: CASSLAGTTSRMNTEAFF. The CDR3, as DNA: TGCGCCAGCAGCTTGGCCGGTACAACCTCGAGGATGAACACTGAAGCTTTCTTT.